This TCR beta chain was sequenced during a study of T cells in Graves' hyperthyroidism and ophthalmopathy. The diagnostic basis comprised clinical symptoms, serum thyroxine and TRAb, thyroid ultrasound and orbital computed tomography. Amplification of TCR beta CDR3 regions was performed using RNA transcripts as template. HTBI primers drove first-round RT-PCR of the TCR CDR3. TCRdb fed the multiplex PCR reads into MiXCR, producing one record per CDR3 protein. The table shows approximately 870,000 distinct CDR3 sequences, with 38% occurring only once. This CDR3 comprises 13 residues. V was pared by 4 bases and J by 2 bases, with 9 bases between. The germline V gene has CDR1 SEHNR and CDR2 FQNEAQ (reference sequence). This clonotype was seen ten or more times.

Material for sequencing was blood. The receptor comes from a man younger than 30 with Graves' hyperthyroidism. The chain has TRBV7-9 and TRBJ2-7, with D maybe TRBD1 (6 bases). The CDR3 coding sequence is TGTGCCAGCAGCTCCGGACAGACCTACGAGCAGTACTTC. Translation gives CASSSGQTYEQYF. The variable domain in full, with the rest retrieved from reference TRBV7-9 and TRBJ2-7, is DTGVSQNPRHKITKRGQNVTFRCDPISEHNRLYWYRQTLGQGPEFLTYFQNEAQLEKSRLLSDRFSAERPKGSFSTLEIQRTEQGDSAMYLCASSSGQTYEQYFGPGTRLTVT.